These T cell receptor beta chains were read from a single sample in a study of T cell repertoires in cytomegalovirus infection. No cognate antigen is known for these TCRs. A single record per CDR3 protein comes from TCRdb applying MiXCR to the reads. The sample lists approximately 470,000 distinct CDR3 sequences, about 42% occurring once. Sequencing used cultured PBMCs, obtained from culture after CMV antigen stimulation. Receptors were obtained from a human donor in good health (CMV status not recorded). Some clones in this sample may be carry-over from other donors' samples. Both conserved end residues are part of each CDR3. The D gene is left open where the match is weak. Not every row has a clone size; where given, it reads once, few, many or a size class.

>-|TRBJ2-3|TRBV6-5|TRBD2
CASSYSSGARADTQYF
TGTGCCAGCAGTTACTCGAGCGGGGCCCGGGCAGATACGCAGTATTTT
>-|TRBJ1-1|TRBV19|-
CASSLSDMNTEAFF
TGTGCCAGTAGTTTGTCGGACATGAACACTGAAGCTTTCTTT
>-|TRBJ2-2|TRBV19|TRBD2
CASSILSGVYTGELFF
TGTGCCAGTAGTATTCTGAGCGGGGTGTACACCGGGGAGCTGTTTTTT
>-|TRBJ2-1|TRBV7-2|-
CASSLVSGFPNEQFF
TGTGCCAGCAGCTTAGTTTCAGGGTTTCCCAATGAGCAGTTCTTC
>-|TRBJ1-6|TRBV6-8|TRBD1
CASSPNDRGESPLHF
TGTGCCAGCAGTCCAAATGACAGGGGCGAATCACCCCTCCACTTT
>-|TRBJ2-7|TRBV4-2|TRBD2
CASSLSSGGHYEQYF
TGTGCCAGCAGCCTCTCTAGCGGGGGCCACTACGAGCAGTACTTC
>once|TRBJ2-1|TRBV2|-
CASSEESVNEQFF
TGTGCCAGCAGTGAGGAGTCCGTCAATGAGCAGTTCTTC
>-|TRBJ2-3|TRBV5-5|-
CASSRDAYTDTQYF
TGTGCCAGCAGCCGGGACGCATACACAGATACGCAGTATTTT
>once|TRBJ2-7|TRBV20-1|TRBD2
CSAATSVFYEQYF
TGCAGTGCTGCTACTAGCGTCTTCTACGAGCAGTACTTC
>-|TRBJ2-7|TRBV6-6|-
CASRDTSYEQYF
TGTGCCAGCAGGGACACATCCTACGAGCAGTACTTC
>-|TRBJ1-2|TRBV20-1|-
CSATVRASSYLLTF
TGCAGTGCTACCGTCCGGGCAAGTAGCTATCTACTCACCTTC
>few|TRBJ1-1|TRBV7-2|-
CASSLARGGFPEAFF
TGTGCCAGCAGCTTAGCGCGCGGGGGTTTTCCTGAAGCTTTCTTT
>-|TRBJ1-1|TRBV7-8|-
CASSFGVTTEAFF
TGTGCCAGCAGCTTTGGGGTTACCACTGAAGCTTTCTTT
>-|TRBJ1-1|TRBV19|-
CASSIVARVGYTEAFF
TGTGCCAGTAGTATAGTGGCGAGGGTGGGATACACTGAAGCTTTCTTT
>-|TRBJ2-3|TRBV7-2|-
CASSGVRGTDTQYF
TGTGCCAGCAGCGGGGTCAGAGGCACAGATACGCAGTATTTT
>-|TRBJ2-7|TRBV19|-
CASSIGFAREQYF
TGTGCCAGTAGTATAGGGTTTGCTCGGGAGCAGTACTTC
>-|TRBJ2-7|TRBV6-1|-
CASSIYYEQYF
TGTGCCAGCAGCATATATTACGAGCAGTACTTC
>-|TRBJ2-1|TRBV19|-
CASSIVALANEQFF
TGTGCCAGTAGTATAGTTGCACTCGCAAATGAGCAGTTCTTC
>-|TRBJ2-3|TRBV7-2|TRBD1
CASSHTGVTDTQYF
TGTGCCAGCAGCCATACAGGGGTCACAGATACGCAGTATTTT
>few|TRBJ2-3|TRBV12-5|-
CASGPGLTFPDTQYF
TGTGCTAGTGGCCCTGGACTAACCTTCCCAGATACGCAGTATTTT
>few|TRBJ2-5|TRBV7-2|-
CASSPGAVQETQYF
TGTGCCAGCAGCCCAGGGGCAGTCCAAGAGACCCAGTACTTC
>-|TRBJ1-5|TRBV7-2|-
CASSLTFDVYSNQPQHF
TGTGCCAGCAGCTTAACCTTCGACGTCTATAGCAATCAGCCCCAGCATTTT
>few|TRBJ2-7|TRBV11-2|-
CASTQRGSSYEQYF
TGTGCCAGCACCCAACGGGGGTCCTCCTACGAGCAGTACTTC
>-|TRBJ2-5|TRBV7-6|-
CASSLVAGTQETQYF
TGTGCCAGCAGCTTAGTTGCGGGCACCCAAGAGACCCAGTACTTC
>few|TRBJ1-5|TRBV7-2|-
CASSLMVSLDQPQHF
TGTGCCAGCAGCTTAATGGTCAGTTTAGATCAGCCCCAGCATTTT
>-|TRBJ1-6|TRBV30|-
CARKGPLNSPLHF
TGTGCCCGAAAAGGCCCCCTGAATTCACCCCTCCACTTT
>many|TRBJ2-4|TRBV7-2|TRBD1
CASSLWTGGMGNIQYF
TGTGCCAGCAGCTTATGGACAGGGGGAATGGGAAACATTCAGTACTTC
>few|TRBJ1-1|TRBV6-6|-
CASSYVQQGLNTEAFF
TGTGCCAGCAGTTATGTACAACAGGGATTGAACACTGAAGCTTTCTTT
>few|TRBJ2-4|TRBV7-2|-
CASSRRGGANPNIQYF
TGTGCCAGCAGCCGGAGAGGAGGGGCAAATCCGAACATTCAGTACTTC
>-|TRBJ1-2|TRBV2|-
CASSEVRTDGYTF
TGTGCCAGCAGTGAAGTCAGGACTGATGGCTACACCTTC
>few|TRBJ2-5|TRBV7-2|-
CASSLVYQETQYF
TGTGCCAGCAGTTTAGTGTACCAAGAGACCCAGTACTTC
>few|TRBJ1-5|TRBV6-6|-
CASARPNQPQHF
TGTGCCAGCGCCAGGCCCAATCAGCCCCAGCATTTT
>few|TRBJ2-7|TRBV7-2|-
CASSLSSRSYEQYF
TGTGCCAGCAGCTTAAGCTCGAGATCTTACGAGCAGTACTTC
>-|TRBJ1-5|TRBV20-1|-
CSAGVTLGQPQHF
TGCAGTGCCGGTGTGACCCTCGGTCAGCCCCAGCATTTT
>-|TRBJ2-7|TRBV6-5|TRBD2
CASSREAEQYF
TGTGCCAGCAGCCGGGAGGCCGAGCAGTACTTC
>-|TRBJ2-5|TRBV28|TRBD1
CASTRGTERTGLKTQYF
TGTGCCAGCACCCGGGGAACAGAAAGGACAGGGCTGAAGACCCAGTACTTC
>-|TRBJ1-2|TRBV7-2|-
CASSLSHLENYGYTF
TGTGCCAGCAGCTTATCACATCTAGAGAACTATGGCTACACCTTC
>once|TRBJ2-3|TRBV15|TRBD2
CATNRSPGLAGVESSRTDTQYF
TGTGCCACCAACCGCAGCCCGGGACTAGCGGGAGTCGAGTCGAGTCGGACAGATACGCAGTATTTT
>-|TRBJ2-3|TRBV4-2|-
CASSQEGISSTDTQYF
TGTGCCAGCAGCCAAGAAGGCATATCTAGCACAGATACGCAGTATTTT
>-|TRBJ2-2|TRBV19|-
CASSISAQGVGELFF
TGTGCCAGTAGTATTTCCGCTCAGGGAGTCGGGGAGCTGTTTTTT
>-|TRBJ1-1|TRBV7-6|TRBD1
CASRRDREAAEAFF
TGTGCCAGCAGGAGGGACAGGGAGGCGGCTGAAGCTTTCTTT
>many|TRBJ2-7|TRBV7-2|-
CASSLYSYEQYF
TGTGCCAGCAGCTTATACTCCTACGAGCAGTACTTC
>-|TRBJ2-1|TRBV6-1|TRBD1
CASRAGQGVGNEQFF
TGTGCCAGCAGGGCGGGACAGGGAGTCGGCAATGAGCAGTTCTTC
>few|TRBJ2-1|TRBV7-2|-
CASSGVGGWGEQFF
TGTGCCAGCAGCGGGGTGGGGGGTTGGGGTGAGCAGTTCTTC
>-|TRBJ2-2|TRBV11-2|-
CASSGHIANTGELFF
TGTGCCAGCAGCGGCCACATCGCGAACACCGGGGAGCTGTTTTTT
>once|TRBJ2-1|TRBV6-8|-
CASSTQGPSYNEQFF
TGTGCCAGCAGCACCCAGGGTCCCTCCTACAATGAGCAGTTCTTC
>-|TRBJ2-7|TRBV7-2|TRBD2
CASRSSGDATYEQYF
TGTGCCAGCAGGTCTAGCGGGGACGCAACCTACGAGCAGTACTTC
>-|TRBJ2-3|TRBV20-1|-
CSAITGRPRTDTQYF
TGCAGTGCCATTACAGGGCGCCCTCGCACAGATACGCAGTATTTT
>-|TRBJ2-2|TRBV7-2|-
CASSLGSGRTGELFF
TGTGCCAGCAGCTTAGGTTCGGGTCGCACCGGGGAGCTGTTTTTT
>-|TRBJ2-7|TRBV7-8|-
CASSSAGETEQYF
TGTGCCAGCAGCTCGGCAGGGGAGACCGAGCAGTACTTC
>-|TRBJ1-5|TRBV10-3|-
CAISASASNQPQHF
TGTGCCATCAGTGCATCAGCTAGCAATCAGCCCCAGCATTTT
>-|TRBJ2-7|TRBV5-1|-
CASIYAGAYYEQYF
TGCGCCAGCATCTACGCCGGGGCTTACTACGAGCAGTACTTC
>-|TRBJ2-7|TRBV5-1|TRBD1
CASCRGGNYEQYF
TGCGCCTCTTGTAGAGGGGGCAACTACGAGCAGTACTTC
>once|TRBJ2-7|TRBV5-6|-
CASSLIQSSYEQYF
TGTGCCAGCAGCCTTATCCAAAGCTCCTACGAGCAGTACTTC
>-|TRBJ1-1|TRBV6-1|-
CASRFDTANTEAFF
TGTGCCAGCAGGTTCGACACAGCGAACACTGAAGCTTTCTTT